This T cell receptor beta chain was sequenced in a study of OX40 agonist ivuxolimab in advanced cancers. Regarding the complete study: Ivuxolimab was a fully human IgG2 agonistic monoclonal antibody targeting the costimulatory receptor OX40 (CD134). Of the 50 to 55 dose-escalation patients, hepatocellular carcinoma was present in approximately 20, melanoma in roughly 15, renal cell carcinoma in 9 and head and neck cancer in 9. The paper describes the monotherapy dose-escalation part (N of about 52 patients) of the phase I trial of ivuxolimab. Partial responses occurred in three dose-escalation patients: two with cutaneous melanoma and one with hepatocellular carcinoma. Intravenous ivuxolimab was administered to patients every 2 weeks at six dose levels: 0.01, 0.1, 0.3, 1.5, 3 and 10 mg/kg. The point of sequencing TCRbeta in the periphery was to test whether ivuxolimab changed TCR sequence diversity and drove clonal T-cell expansion. Prior anti-PD-1, anti-PD-L1 or anti-CTLA-4 therapy was permitted, and 40% of dose-escalation patients had received checkpoint inhibitors. In the dose-escalation cohort, 65% to 85% of patients were male, and the mean age was 60 years with a range of about 20 to 80. The research as a whole found: The antigen specificity of the peripheral T cells that underwent clonal expansion was not determined. Low levels of normalized T-cell clonal expansion were also seen in some nonresponding patients. After ivuxolimab, expanded clones were on average more numerous among CD8+ T cells than among CD4+ T cells. In partial responders in the 0.1-3.0 mg/kg groups, normalized peripheral clonal expansion was found to be among the lowest, especially among CD8+ T cells. At doses of 0.1 to 3.0 mg/kg, clonal expansion of both CD4+ and CD8+ blood T cells was observed from baseline to week 6.

This clone has just one count. Its antigen target is currently unknown. No much larger clonotype is one base removed from it; base qualities were not supplied. Patients with a history of autoimmune disease or receiving systemic immunosuppression were excluded from the trial. Peripheral blood for TCR sequencing was collected from all dose cohorts at baseline, on cycle 4 day 1, and on cycle 7 day 1. Samples were obtained from an open-label, multicenter, first-in-human phase I dose-escalation trial of ivuxolimab. The trial enrolled adults with locally advanced or metastatic head and neck squamous cell, hepatocellular, melanoma or renal cell carcinoma. Before TCR sequencing, CD4+ T cells and CD8+ T cells were sorted from peripheral blood as separate populations. The junction shows trimming of 8 bases on V and 1 base on J, plus 15 bases between the germline ends. For CDR1 and CDR2, the germline V gene lists MDHEN and SYDVKM. Its CDR3 holds 16 amino acids, cysteine through phenylalanine. Just CDR3 DNA is preserved here, 48 bases in frame from base 1.

To sequence the TCRbeta CDR3 region, genomic DNA was isolated from the sorted cells. The immunoSEQ Assay was used to sequence the TCRbeta CDR3 regions. TCRdb took over this immuneACCESS table, retaining in-frame rearrangements with V and J assigned. Such tables are incomplete; in checked studies, under half of the missing clones stem from an unresolved V gene, and the remainder is unexplained. The sample table contains some 70,000 clones; only one count was recorded for about 85% of them. More than 0.85% of the sample is held by the ten biggest clonotypes. This clonotype originated in an adult with an advanced solid tumor such as melanoma, head and neck, liver or kidney cancer. Sequencing was performed on CD4+ or CD8+ T cells sorted from blood, taken in a trial of the OX40 agonist ivuxolimab. Recombination joined TRBV28 with TRBJ2-6; the D gene cannot be resolved reliably. The CDR3 protein is CASCSPDLSGANVLTF. The sequenced DNA is TGTGCCAGCTGTTCACCGGATTTGTCTGGGGCCAACGTCCTGACTTTC.